Following are 10 T cell receptor beta chains from one sample sequenced in a study of OX40 agonist ivuxolimab in advanced cancers. Sequencing used immunoSEQ multiplex PCR; TCRdb keeps in-frame clones, though not all of them. This table holds approximately 35,000 clones, less than 85% found once. Sequences were derived from CD4+ or CD8+ T cells sorted from blood, sampled in a trial of the OX40 agonist ivuxolimab. Receptors were obtained from an adult with an advanced solid tumor such as melanoma, head and neck, liver or kidney cancer.

The chain is built from TRBV21-1 and TRBJ1-3. TRBV21-1 is marked as a pseudogene. There are 18 residues in the CDR3. The CDR3 loop is CASSKLRTCYISGNTIYF. In nucleotides, the CDR3 is TGTGCCAGCAGCAAATTAAGGACTTGCTACATCTCTGGAAACACCATATATTTT.

The chain couples TRBV6-6 to TRBJ1-2; 8 bases align to TRBD1. Per germline, CDR1 MNHNY and CDR2 SVGAGI (reference sequence). The V and J ends lost 5 bases and 8 bases, in that order; junction bases with no gene match: 10. The CDR3 totals 14 residues. The CDR3 DNA reads as TGTGCCAGCAGTACTCAGGGGGCGCGTAAAGGCTACACCTTC. It translates to CASSTQGARKGYTF.

This chain uses TRBV28 with TRBJ2-7; D uncertain. In germline, CDR1 is MDHEN, CDR2 SYDVKM. The CDR3 has 12 amino acids. With 1 base removed from V and 4 bases from J, the gap between germline ends came to 5 bases. CDR3 in amino acids: CASSLLGYEQYF. The CDR3 nucleotides are TGTGCCAGCAGTTTATTGGGTTACGAGCAGTACTTC. Complete variable domain (other parts from reference TRBV28 and TRBJ2-7): DVKVTQSSRYLVKRTGEKVFLECVQDMDHENMFWYRQDPGLGLRLIYFSYDVKMKEKGDIPEGYSVSREKKERFSLILESASTNQTSMYLCASSLLGYEQYFGPGTRLTVT.

This chain links TRBV7-9 with TRBJ2-3, with D tentatively TRBD2 (6 bases). The CDR3 is 15 amino acids. Germline V gene lookup returns CDR1 SEHNR and CDR2 FQNEAQ (reference sequence). V lost 6 bases to trimming and J lost 2 bases, with 15 bases between them. CDR3 loop: CASRALAGFTDTQYF. As DNA, the CDR3 is TGTGCCAGCAGAGCGTTGGCGGGGTTCACAGATACGCAGTATTTT.

This clone has more than one count but fewer than ten. This chain uses TRBV5-1 with TRBJ1-2; D gene ambiguous. This CDR3 has 15 amino acids. Trimming pared 4 bases from V and 0 bases from J, leaving 13 bases between. The germline V gene has CDR1 SGHRS and CDR2 YFSETQ. As DNA, the CDR3 is TGCGCCAGCAGCGACAACGCGGGTTCTAACTATGGCTACACCTTC. It is translated as CASSDNAGSNYGYTF. The entire variable domain, with the rest obtained from reference TRBV5-1 and TRBJ1-2, is as follows: KAGVTQTPRYLIKTRGQQVTLSCSPISGHRSVSWYQQTPGQGLQFLFEYFSETQRNKGNFPGRFSGRQFSNSRSEMNVSTLELGDSALYLCASSDNAGSNYGYTFGSGTRLTVV.

The sample holds a few counts of this clone. V gene TRBV7-9 combines with J gene TRBJ2-3; D remains ambiguous. This CDR3 comprises 11 residues. V was shortened by 1 base and J by 9 bases, with 5 bases between the two germline ends. CDR1 SEHNR and CDR2 FQNEAQ come from the germline V gene (reference sequence). CDR3 loop: CASSLEWTQYF. CDR3 nucleotides: TGTGCCAGCAGCTTAGAATGGACGCAGTATTTT. Variable domain in full (rest from reference TRBV7-9 and TRBJ2-3): DTGVSQNPRHKITKRGQNVTFRCDPISEHNRLYWYRQTLGQGPEFLTYFQNEAQLEKSRLLSDRFSAERPKGSFSTLEIQRTEQGDSAMYLCASSLEWTQYFGPGTRLTVL.

The chain combines TRBV25-1 with TRBJ2-5; D is unclear. The J call is in doubt because the DNA end fits TRBJ2-7 better. The CDR3 spans 12 residues. Germline loops: CDR1 MGHDK, CDR2 SYGVNS. CDR3 amino acids: CASSESPGEQYF. The CDR3 nucleotides are TGTGCCAGCAGTGAATCCCCTGGCGAGCAGTACTTC.

The rearrangement links TRBV4-1 to TRBJ2-7, with 9 bases matching TRBD1. Per germline, CDR1 MGHRA and CDR2 YSYEKL. V trimming: 1 base; J trimming: 4 bases; junction bases outside the gene matches: 5. This CDR3 is built from 15 residues. CDR3: CASSQAQGAGYEQYF. DNA of the CDR3: TGCGCCAGCAGCCAAGCACAGGGGGCCGGGTACGAGCAGTACTTC.

V gene TRBV6-1 combines with J gene TRBJ1-2, with D possibly TRBD1 on 5 matching bases. The V gene's germline CDR1 is MNHNS and CDR2 SASEGT. The V end was cut by 4 bases, the J end by 3 bases, with 21 bases between. This CDR3 region has 17 residues. The CDR3 DNA is TGTGCCAGCAGTGGGGGCAGGGCCGACTTATCCTACTATGGCTACACCTTC. This sequence encodes CASSGGRADLSYYGYTF.

The rearrangement joins TRBV6-1 to TRBJ1-1; 9 nucleotides line up with TRBD1. V dropped 5 bases and J dropped 2; count of bases not matched to a gene: 3. Germline V CDR1 and CDR2: MNHNS, SASEGT. CDR3 length: 14 residues. The CDR3 coding sequence is TGTGCCAGCAGTACAGGGGGCTTTAACACTGAAGCTTTCTTT. Residues: CASSTGGFNTEAFF.